Presented here are 30 T cell receptor beta chains from one specimen sequenced in a study of cytomegalovirus exposure and HLA in healthy donors. In the PCR, 60 Vbeta and 13 Jbeta primers were used. This table comes from immunoSEQ multiplex PCR, and its TCRdb copy is limited to in-frame clones, with some not included. Of roughly 250,000 clones listed, over 70% were seen once; the top ten hold approximately 0.3%. What was sequenced was PBMCs. These receptors were collected from a girl aged 2-15 years in good health and CMV-seronegative.

The rearrangement links TRBV2 to TRBJ2-7; D may be TRBD2 (6 bases). This CDR3 region has 13 residues. V shed 6 bases and J shed 7 bases, with 16 bases lying between them. Germline assignment: CDR1 SNHLY and CDR2 FYNNEI. The DNA of the CDR3 is TGTGCCAGCAGAAGGGACTCCCCAGGGGAGCAGTACTTC. Protein: CASRRDSPGEQYF.

This sequence joins TRBV7-3 and TRBJ2-1; 8 nucleotides align to TRBD2. In germline, CDR1 is SGHTA, CDR2 FQGTGA. J lost 2 bases, V lost 2 bases, and 5 bases had no gene match. This CDR3 has 16 residues. CDR3 loop: CASSLFPGGTYNEQFF. CDR3 DNA: TGTGCCAGCAGCTTATTCCCGGGGGGGACCTACAATGAGCAGTTCTTC.

The V gene is TRBV27, the J gene TRBJ2-1; D possibly corresponds to TRBD1 (6 bases). Germline V gives CDR1 MNHEY, CDR2 SMNVEV (reference sequence). The CDR3 has 15 amino acids. Trimming pared 3 bases from V and 4 bases from J, leaving 13 bases between. The CDR3: CASSFWDIAYNEQFF. CDR3 nucleotide sequence: TGTGCCAGCAGTTTTTGGGACATAGCATACAATGAGCAGTTCTTC.

The CDR3 sequence is CASSLSDTQYF. The CDR3, as DNA: TGTGCCAGCAGCCTCTCAGATACGCAGTATTTT. This chain connects TRBV11-3 to TRBJ2-3, with D hard to call. The ends were cut back, 5 bases at V and 4 bases at J, with 4 bases in the middle. CDR3 length: 11 amino acids. The germline gives CDR1 SGHNT, CDR2 YENEEA.

The chain couples TRBV10-3 to TRBJ2-3, with 9 nucleotides matching TRBD2. In germline, CDR1 is ENHRY, CDR2 SYGVKD. The CDR3 extends over 16 amino acids. The V segment lost 3 bases and the J segment 4 bases; nucleotides outside the gene matches: 8. CDR3 nucleotide sequence: TGTGCCATCAGTGACCTAGCGGGGTATGGTCCAGATACGCAGTATTTT. Translation gives CAISDLAGYGPDTQYF.

The chain has TRBV7-9 and TRBJ1-2; D not resolved. With 5 bases removed from V and 8 bases from J, the gap between germline ends came to 24 bases. The CDR3 is made up of 16 amino acids. Germline lookup yields CDR1 SEHNR and CDR2 FQNEAQ (reference sequence). Written as DNA, the CDR3 is TGTGCCAGCAGCCCACAGTCTGGTGGCCAGCCTGTCGGCTACACCTTC. Translated, it gives CASSPQSGGQPVGYTF.

This chain's CDR3 is CASSLQAGKTDTQYF. The DNA for the CDR3 is TGTGCCAGCAGTTTACAAGCGGGAAAAACAGATACGCAGTATTTT. The J gene is TRBJ2-3, the V gene TRBV27; 7 positions agree with TRBD2. J gave up 3 bases and V 2 bases, and 5 bases lay outside the gene matches. The CDR3 has 15 amino acids. CDR1 is MNHEY and CDR2 is SMNVEV in the germline V gene (reference sequence).

The chain combines TRBV5-4 with TRBJ1-1; D gene uncertain. Germline-derived CDR1 and CDR2 are SGHNT and YYREEE (reference sequence). The V end lost 2 bases, the J end lost 0 bases, and 2 bases lay between the germline ends. The CDR3 extends over 12 amino acids. The CDR3 DNA is TGTGCCAGCAGCTTCATGAACACTGAAGCTTTCTTT. Protein: CASSFMNTEAFF.

The chain carries TRBV6-6 and TRBJ1-2; possibly TRBD1 for D (5 bases). Trimming pared 7 bases from V and 2 bases from J, leaving 11 bases between. CDR3 length equals 13 residues. Germline lookup yields CDR1 MNHNY and CDR2 SVGAGI (reference sequence). The CDR3 spells CASINRLNYGYTF. CDR3 coding DNA: TGTGCCAGCATTAACAGGCTCAACTATGGCTACACCTTC.

This chain joins TRBV2 and TRBJ2-6; 7 bases are a match to TRBD1. Trimming removed 4 bases from V and 4 bases from J; junction bases left unmatched: 7. This CDR3 has 16 residues. In germline, CDR1 is SNHLY, CDR2 FYNNEI. The CDR3: CASSGPGTVGANVLTF. Written as DNA, the CDR3 is TGTGCCAGCAGTGGCCCTGGGACAGTCGGGGCCAACGTCCTGACTTTC.

This clone was recorded only once. The rearrangement uses TRBV2 and TRBJ2-1; TRBD1 aligns across 8 bases. Looked up from germline, CDR1 is SNHLY and CDR2 is FYNNEI. The CDR3 has 14 amino acids. V lost 3 bases and J lost 6; bases outside the gene matches: 4. CDR3 nucleotide sequence: TGTGCCAGCAGTGACGGGACAGGAGTCAATGAGCAGTTCTTC. Its protein product is CASSDGTGVNEQFF.

The chain employs TRBV23-1 and TRBJ2-7, with D maybe TRBD2 (6 bases). TRBV23-1 is classed as an ORF, of uncertain function. The CDR3 totals 12 residues. In DNA, the CDR3 is TGCGCTAAGCCCGGGAGTTCCTACGAGCAGTACTTC. It yields the protein CAKPGSSYEQYF.

V and J are TRBV18 and TRBJ2-5; D not resolved. Trimming left V 3 bases short and J 5 bases short, with 10 bases between. This CDR3 is built from 13 residues. Looked up from germline, CDR1 is KGHSH and CDR2 is LQKENI. The CDR3 DNA reads as TGTGCCAGCTCACCTAATAGCCGGGAGACCCAGTACTTC. As protein: CASSPNSRETQYF.

This rearrangement joins TRBV25-1 to TRBJ2-5; D unclear. Trimming removed 4 bases at V and 5 bases at J, with 8 bases between. The CDR3 has 12 amino acids. Germline assignment: CDR1 MGHDK and CDR2 SYGVNS. The CDR3 loop is CASSAPYETQYF. CDR3 bases: TGTGCCAGCAGTGCCCCTTATGAGACCCAGTACTTC.

The chain has TRBV15 and TRBJ2-7, with D possibly being TRBD2 (6 bases). The CDR3 runs to 15 residues. The V end was cut by 0 bases, the J end by 3 bases, with 12 bases between. Per the germline V gene, CDR1 is LNHNV and CDR2 is YYDKDF (reference sequence). The CDR3 protein is CATSRDPGEIYEQYF. The CDR3 DNA reads as TGTGCCACCAGCAGAGATCCGGGGGAGATCTACGAGCAGTACTTC.

Only one count was recorded for this clone. The chain links TRBV9 to TRBJ2-1; a weak D match, TRBD1 (5 bases). CDR3 length equals 15 residues. CDR1 is SGDLS and CDR2 is YYNGEE in the germline V gene. V lost 4 bases and J lost 0, with 11 bases in between. CDR3 bases: TGTGCCAGCAGCATCCAGGGTAGCTCCTACAATGAGCAGTTCTTC. It yields the protein CASSIQGSSYNEQFF. Full variable domain (outside the CDR3, taken from reference TRBV9 and TRBJ2-1): DSGVTQTPKHLITATGQRVTLRCSPRSGDLSVYWYQQSLDQGLQFLIQYYNGEERAKGNILERFSAQQFPDLHSELNLSSLELGDSALYFCASSIQGSSYNEQFFGPGTRLTVL.

This sequence joins TRBV28 and TRBJ2-1, with 7 bases aligning to TRBD1. There are 16 residues in the CDR3. Trimming removed 5 bases from V and 8 bases from J; junction bases left unmatched: 15. Per the germline V gene, CDR1 is MDHEN and CDR2 is SYDVKM. In DNA form, the CDR3 reads TGTGCCAGCAGTCCTACCGGGACAGCCATTGTCCATGAGCAGTTCTTC. Its protein is CASSPTGTAIVHEQFF.

J is TRBJ1-1 and V is TRBV18; TRBD1 matches 9 bases. CDR1 KGHSH and CDR2 LQKENI come from the germline V gene. V lost 0 bases to trimming and J lost 4 bases; unmatched junction nucleotides: 6. The length of the CDR3 is 16 residues. CDR3 nucleotides: TGTGCCAGCTCACCACCGGGACAGGGATTTCTCACTGAAGCTTTCTTT. This gives the protein CASSPPGQGFLTEAFF.

This clone was observed a few times. The chain combines TRBV6-6 with TRBJ1-2; D gene unclear. The CDR3 contains 14 residues. Looked up from germline, CDR1 is MNHNY and CDR2 is SVGAGI (reference sequence). V was trimmed by 6 bases and J by 5 bases, leaving 16 bases between them. CDR3: CASRKPTSGYGYTF. The CDR3 nucleotides read TGTGCCAGCAGAAAGCCCACAAGCGGTTATGGCTACACCTTC.

The gene calls are TRBV28 and TRBJ1-1; maybe TRBD1 (6 bases). CDR1 and CDR2 (germline): MDHEN, SYDVKM. Between the trimmed V and J ends, which lost 6 bases and 4 bases, there was a span of 12 bases. This CDR3 is 13 amino acids long. The CDR3 sequence is CASSLQGSTEAFF. The CDR3 DNA reads as TGTGCCAGCAGCTTACAGGGATCCACTGAAGCTTTCTTT.

The V call is TRBV5-1, the J call TRBJ1-4; TRBD1 matches at 10 bases. The CDR3 totals 17 residues. V dropped 4 bases and J dropped 11; count of bases not matched to a gene: 17. Germline-derived CDR1 and CDR2 are SGHRS and YFSETQ. The CDR3 region has the DNA TGCGCCAGCAGCACTGGTACCCTAGGGACAGGGGACGACAAACTGTTTTTT. Translation: CASSTGTLGTGDDKLFF.

V is TRBV5-6 and J is TRBJ2-3, with 7 bases fitting TRBD1. V was pared by 0 bases and J by 8 bases, with 6 bases of the junction left unmatched. The germline CDR1 and CDR2 sequences are SGHDT and YYEEEE. This CDR3 comprises 14 residues. CDR3 residues: CASSLDRGKGTQYF. Written as DNA, the CDR3 is TGTGCCAGCAGCTTGGACAGGGGAAAGGGTACGCAGTATTTT.

The genes are TRBV6-5 and TRBJ2-2; D is undetermined. Germline CDR1 and CDR2: MNHEY and SVGAGI. V lost 4 bases, J lost 1 base, and 13 bases lay in between. The CDR3 covers 16 residues. The CDR3 DNA reads TGTGCCAGCAGTTTCTCCGACCCGGGGAACACCGGGGAGCTGTTTTTT. Its translation: CASSFSDPGNTGELFF.

The CDR3 DNA reads as TGCGCCAGCACCAAGACAGGTTTCCGTACTGAAGCTTTCTTT. The encoded protein is CASTKTGFRTEAFF. V is TRBV10-2 and J is TRBJ1-1; perhaps TRBD1 as D (6 bases). Germline V gene lookup returns CDR1 WSHSY and CDR2 SAAADI. Trimming removed 7 bases at V and 5 bases at J, with 17 bases between. CDR3 length: 14 residues.

The V call is TRBV15, the J call TRBJ2-7, with 8 bases identical to TRBD1. Trimming removed 8 bases from V and 2 bases from J; junction bases left unmatched: 17. CDR1 is LNHNV, CDR2 YYDKDF, per germline (reference sequence). This CDR3 contains 17 residues. The chain's CDR3 is CATRLIKPGTGPYEQYF. The CDR3 DNA is TGTGCCACCCGTCTAATTAAACCCGGGACAGGTCCCTACGAGCAGTACTTC.

The chain has TRBV27 and TRBJ2-5, with D hard to call. This CDR3 spans 14 amino acids. The germline gives CDR1 MNHEY, CDR2 SMNVEV (reference sequence). The V and J ends lost 4 bases and 1 base respectively, with 10 bases between them. In DNA, the CDR3 is TGTGCCAGCAGTTGGGCTGGGCGCCAAGAGACCCAGTACTTC. It codes for CASSWAGRQETQYF.

The rearrangement links TRBV4-1 to TRBJ2-5; 8 bases agree with TRBD2. The CDR3 has 15 residues. Trimming cost V 6 bases and J 5 bases; bases outside gene matches: 11. Germline V gene lookup returns CDR1 MGHRA and CDR2 YSYEKL. The CDR3 DNA reads as TGCGCCAGCAGACACCGGGGGGGGACGGGGGAGACCCAGTACTTC. The encoded protein is CASRHRGGTGETQYF.

This clone has a handful of counts. V is TRBV7-4 and J is TRBJ1-4; D unclear. V lost 1 base, J lost 8 bases, and 11 bases lay in between. This CDR3 is 14 amino acids long. Germline CDR1 and CDR2: SGHVT and SQSDAQ. CDR3 protein: CASSLGRLEEKLFF. The CDR3 region has the DNA TGTGCCAGCAGCTTAGGGCGTTTGGAGGAAAAACTGTTTTTT.

This sequence joins TRBV27 and TRBJ1-1; a weak D match, TRBD1 (5 bases). Germline V CDR1 and CDR2: MNHEY, SMNVEV (reference sequence). V was cut by 4 bases and J by 5 bases, with 11 bases left in between. CDR3 size: 13 residues. CDR3 region: CASSSGHRTEAFF. The CDR3 DNA is TGTGCCAGCAGTTCCGGACATAGGACTGAAGCTTTCTTT.

The sample holds a few counts of this clone. This chain connects TRBV11-2 to TRBJ1-1; 10 positions match TRBD1. The germline V gene encodes CDR1 SGHAT and CDR2 FQNNGV. The CDR3 length is 13 residues. With V trimmed by 4 bases and J by 4 bases, 0 bases remained unmatched. The CDR3 nucleotides are TGTGCCAGCAGCTGGACAGGGGGCACTGAAGCTTTCTTT. This translates into CASSWTGGTEAFF.